This T cell receptor (beta chain) was profiled in a study of T cells in localized non-small cell lung cancer (dated by TCRdb to 2020 to 2021). Regarding the study in general: T cell repertoires of 200 to 250 early-stage NSCLC patients were analyzed, with tumors being compared against uninvolved tumor-adjacent lungs. The mean age of the NSCLC patients was under 70 years, with 130 or so men and 107 women. The cohort consisted of approximately 240 treatment-naive NSCLC patients whose localized lung tumors had been resected. The research as a whole found: The highest T cell clonality was observed in uninvolved tumor-adjacent lung, where clonality exceeded that of tumor, suggesting that antigenic responses were more focused in uninvolved tumor-adjacent lung. Because the study design was exploratory, TCR variables were selected using unadjusted p-values without false-discovery rate correction. Longer overall survival was associated with higher T cell density in blood, whereas shorter survival was associated with higher clonality in adjacent lung. Because multi-region sequencing of the tumors was not done, intratumor heterogeneity could not be ruled out. A median of 57 of the top 100 tumor clones were detected in paired uninvolved adjacent lung, and approximately 28 of these tumor clones were also found among the top 100 clones of the paired uninvolved adjacent lung.

At diagnosis, peripheral blood, uninvolved tumor-adjacent lung and tumor were collected and were preserved as a mix of fresh-frozen and FFPE material. For TCR repertoire profiling, blood samples were analyzed in the form of peripheral blood mononuclear cells. V drops 6 bases and J drops 0 bases, leaving 12 bases in between. From the cysteine up to the phenylalanine, the CDR3 has a length of 13 residues. The DNA shown is the 39-base CDR3, in frame from base 1. Per the germline V gene, SQVTM is the CDR1 and ANQGSEA is the CDR2. For this clone: No cognate antigen has been identified for it. Per-base quality was not reported, and no clone a single base away is much larger than it.

TCR beta CDR3 regions were sequenced from DNA using the immunoSEQ Assay. The original methods were these. T cell density was computed as TCR beta template counts normalized to usable DNA estimated by amplifying housekeeping genes. Richness was estimated using the preseqR package, with extrapolation to 400,000 templates for PBMC samples and to 120,000 templates for tissue samples. Clonality was taken to be one minus Pielou's evenness. Tissue-enriched TCRs were identified by differential abundance testing using productive amino-acid clonotypes, minimum total count 5 and alpha 0.1. The Jaccard Index and the Morisita Overlap Index were used to quantify repertoire overlap between compartments. TCR beta CDR3s were clustered by GLIPH together with public tetramer-defined viral CDR3s, and at least three viral sequences plus V-gene enrichment were required for viral motifs. Imported from immuneACCESS, the table was reduced by TCRdb to in-frame sequences with V and J called. These copies leave out some clones; in studies compared against another copy, an unresolved V gene accounts for under half, and the cause of the remainder is not known. V, J and clone size reflect that table, while D and trimming were determined from the DNA. For this sample there are under 95,000 clones; 80% appear just once. The leading ten clones occupy 8.5% to 10% of the sample.

The TCR comes from a female donor over 55 with stage I lung adenocarcinoma. The source was peripheral blood, collected before any cancer treatment. The chain couples TRBV29-1 to TRBJ2-7, with the D gene possibly TRBD1 or TRBD2, each one fitting 5 bases. This receptor carries the CDR3 CSVPGRSSYEQYF. The sequenced DNA is TGCAGCGTACCGGGACGGTCCTCCTACGAGCAGTACTTC.